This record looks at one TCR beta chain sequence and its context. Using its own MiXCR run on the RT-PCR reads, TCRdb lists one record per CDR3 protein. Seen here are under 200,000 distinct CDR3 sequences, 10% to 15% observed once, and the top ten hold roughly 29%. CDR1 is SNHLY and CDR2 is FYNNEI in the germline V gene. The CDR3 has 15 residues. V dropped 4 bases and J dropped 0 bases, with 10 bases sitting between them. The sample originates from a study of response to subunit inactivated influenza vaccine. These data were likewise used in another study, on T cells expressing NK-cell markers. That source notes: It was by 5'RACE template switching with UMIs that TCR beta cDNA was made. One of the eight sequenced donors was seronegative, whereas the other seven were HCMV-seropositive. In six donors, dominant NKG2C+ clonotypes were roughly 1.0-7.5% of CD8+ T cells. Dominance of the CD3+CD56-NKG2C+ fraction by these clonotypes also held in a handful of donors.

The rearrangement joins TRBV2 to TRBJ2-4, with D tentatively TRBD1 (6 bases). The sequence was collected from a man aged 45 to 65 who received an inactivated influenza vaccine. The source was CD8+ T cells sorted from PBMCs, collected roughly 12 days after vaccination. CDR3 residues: CASSGKGGAKNIQYF. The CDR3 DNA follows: TGTGCCAGCAGTGGAAAAGGGGGAGCCAAAAACATTCAGTACTTC.